This T cell receptor beta chain was observed in a study of blood T cells in healthy people across ages. Comment on this clonotype: The antigen is undetermined.

Study findings and constraints: No one knew whether donors had CMV, which possibly confounded expanded clonotype changes. Diversity estimates from one million T cells were considered underestimates.

A second PCR, run for about 6 to 12 cycles, used a sample-barcoded 5' primer plus a J-beta primer mix. TCRdb independently ran MiXCR on the 5' RACE reads; one entry per CDR3 protein. The sample carries more than 1.4 million distinct CDR3 sequences, roughly 40% recorded once. Each donor supplied approximately 10 milliliters of peripheral blood. Germline CDR1 and CDR2: LGHDT and YNNKEL (reference sequence). The ends were cut back, 5 bases at V and 3 bases at J, with 13 bases in the middle. The CDR3 extends over 14 amino acids. This TCR was recovered from a woman under 30 in good health. Sequenced sample: blood. J is TRBJ2-5 and V is TRBV3-1, with D possibly being TRBD1 (5 bases). CDR3 protein: CASSVLGREETQYF. The CDR3 DNA reads as TGTGCCAGCAGCGTACTGGGGCGCGAAGAGACCCAGTACTTC.